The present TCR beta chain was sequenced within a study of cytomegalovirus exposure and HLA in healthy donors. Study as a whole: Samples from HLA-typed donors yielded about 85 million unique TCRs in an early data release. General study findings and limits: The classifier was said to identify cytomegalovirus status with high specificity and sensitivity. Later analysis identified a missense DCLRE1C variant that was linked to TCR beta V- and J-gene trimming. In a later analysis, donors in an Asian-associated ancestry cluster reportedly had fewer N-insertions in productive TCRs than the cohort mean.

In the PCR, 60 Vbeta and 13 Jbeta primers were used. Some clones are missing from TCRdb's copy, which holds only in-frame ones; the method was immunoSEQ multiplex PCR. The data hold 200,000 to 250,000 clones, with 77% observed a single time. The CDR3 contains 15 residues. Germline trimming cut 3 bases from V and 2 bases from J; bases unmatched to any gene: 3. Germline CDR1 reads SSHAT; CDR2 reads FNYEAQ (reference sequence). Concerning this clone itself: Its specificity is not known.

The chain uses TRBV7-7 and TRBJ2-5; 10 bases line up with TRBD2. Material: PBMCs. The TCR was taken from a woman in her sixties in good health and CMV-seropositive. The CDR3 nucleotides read TGTGCCAGCAGCTTTTCGACTAGCGGGCAAGAGACCCAGTACTTC. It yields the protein CASSFSTSGQETQYF.